The rows below give T cell receptor beta chains drawn from one sample of a study of regulatory and conventional T cells in RAG deficiency. TCRdb's copy holds only in-frame clones and misses some; the assay was immunoSEQ multiplex PCR. The sample lists approximately 30,000 clones, approximately 96% occurring once. In addition, the sample was reused for a study of regulatory T cells.

The sample taken for sequencing was CD25- CD4+ T cells sorted from blood. The receptors stem from a human donor in good health. The CDR3 runs from the conserved cysteine through the conserved F or W. A D gene is named only where the DNA matches it firmly. Clone size is given for some rows only: seen once, a few or many times, or a class if the clone is expanded.

cdr3_length: 12; d_call: .; clone_size: .; v_call: TRBV25-1; j_call: TRBJ2-1; cdr3_aa: CASARRANEQFF; cdr3_nt: TGTGCCAGCGCTCGCAGGGCGAATGAGCAGTTCTTC
cdr3_length: 14; d_call: .; clone_size: .; v_call: TRBV7-2; j_call: TRBJ2-3; cdr3_aa: CASSLLHRTDTQYF; cdr3_nt: TGTGCCAGCAGCTTGTTGCACAGGACAGATACGCAGTATTTT
cdr3_length: 15; d_call: .; clone_size: .; v_call: TRBV6-5; j_call: TRBJ2-5; cdr3_aa: CASSYSNYGQETQYF; cdr3_nt: TGTGCCAGCAGTTACTCGAACTACGGACAAGAGACCCAGTACTTC
cdr3_length: 15; d_call: TRBD1; clone_size: .; v_call: TRBV5-1; j_call: TRBJ2-3; cdr3_aa: CASSLEGARRDTQYF; cdr3_nt: TGCGCCAGCAGCTTGGAGGGGGCCCGTAGAGATACGCAGTATTTT
cdr3_length: 15; d_call: TRBD1; clone_size: .; v_call: TRBV5-1; j_call: TRBJ2-1; cdr3_aa: CASRGTGGSYNEQFF; cdr3_nt: TGCGCCAGCAGGGGCACAGGGGGCTCCTACAATGAGCAGTTCTTC
cdr3_length: 15; d_call: TRBD1; clone_size: .; v_call: TRBV25-1; j_call: TRBJ2-1; cdr3_aa: CASSELQGSYNEQFF; cdr3_nt: TGTGCCAGCAGTGAATTACAGGGGTCTTACAATGAGCAGTTCTTC
cdr3_length: 16; d_call: TRBD1; clone_size: .; v_call: TRBV7-8; j_call: TRBJ2-7; cdr3_aa: CASSTFPGQGFYEQYF; cdr3_nt: TGTGCCAGCAGCACCTTCCCGGGACAGGGTTTTTACGAGCAGTACTTC
cdr3_length: 16; d_call: .; clone_size: .; v_call: TRBV7-2; j_call: TRBJ1-4; cdr3_aa: CASSLARGADNEKLFF; cdr3_nt: TGTGCCAGCAGCTTAGCACGGGGAGCCGATAATGAAAAACTGTTTTTT
cdr3_length: 14; d_call: .; clone_size: .; v_call: TRBV18; j_call: TRBJ1-1; cdr3_aa: CASSSSVGSTEAFF; cdr3_nt: TGTGCCAGCTCATCGTCGGTAGGGAGCACTGAAGCTTTCTTT
cdr3_length: 11; d_call: .; clone_size: .; v_call: TRBV7-9; j_call: TRBJ1-2; cdr3_aa: CASSLAGHGTF; cdr3_nt: TGTGCCAGCAGCTTAGCGGGACACGGCACCTTC
cdr3_length: 13; d_call: .; clone_size: .; v_call: TRBV7-2; j_call: TRBJ1-1; cdr3_aa: CASSPLGRVGAFF; cdr3_nt: TGTGCCAGCAGCCCCTTAGGCAGGGTGGGGGCTTTCTTT
cdr3_length: 15; d_call: .; clone_size: .; v_call: TRBV7-6; j_call: TRBJ2-2; cdr3_aa: CASSLVGLNTGELFF; cdr3_nt: TGTGCCAGCAGCTTAGTGGGCCTCAACACCGGGGAGCTGTTTTTT
cdr3_length: 16; d_call: .; clone_size: .; v_call: TRBV27; j_call: TRBJ1-5; cdr3_aa: CASSPLSRGSNQPQHF; cdr3_nt: TGTGCCAGCAGTCCCCTCTCGCGCGGTAGCAATCAGCCCCAGCATTTT
cdr3_length: 15; d_call: TRBD1; clone_size: .; v_call: TRBV25-1; j_call: TRBJ1-6; cdr3_aa: CASSEWQGANSPLHF; cdr3_nt: TGTGCCAGCAGTGAATGGCAGGGGGCTAATTCACCCCTCCACTTT
cdr3_length: 13; d_call: .; clone_size: .; v_call: TRBV29-1; j_call: TRBJ1-2; cdr3_aa: CSVVQQGNYGYTF; cdr3_nt: TGCAGCGTTGTTCAACAGGGAAACTATGGCTACACCTTC
cdr3_length: 16; d_call: TRBD1; clone_size: .; v_call: TRBV7-2; j_call: TRBJ2-7; cdr3_aa: CASSSWEWTGGYEQYF; cdr3_nt: TGTGCCAGCAGCTCATGGGAGTGGACAGGGGGCTACGAGCAGTACTTC
cdr3_length: 16; d_call: .; clone_size: few; v_call: TRBV11-2; j_call: TRBJ1-3; cdr3_aa: CASTLRKDSSGNTIYF; cdr3_nt: TGTGCCAGCACCTTAAGGAAGGACAGCTCTGGAAACACCATATATTTT
cdr3_length: 14; d_call: .; clone_size: .; v_call: TRBV27; j_call: TRBJ1-4; cdr3_aa: CASSLTRRGEKLFF; cdr3_nt: TGTGCCAGCAGTTTAACCCGAAGAGGTGAAAAACTGTTTTTT
cdr3_length: 14; d_call: TRBD1; clone_size: .; v_call: TRBV13; j_call: TRBJ1-4; cdr3_aa: CASSLRQGNEKLFF; cdr3_nt: TGTGCCAGCAGCTTACGACAGGGTAATGAAAAACTGTTTTTT